These 24 T cell receptor beta chains originate from one sample sequenced in a study of shared clonotypes between healthy human individuals. This table comes from immunoSEQ multiplex PCR, and its TCRdb copy is limited to in-frame clones, with some not included. The sample lists some 2,100,000 clones, nearly 97% occurring once. The sequencing input was naive CD4+ T cells sorted from blood. As for subset: CD45RA+ positively selected. These receptors all come from a man between 18 and 29 years old in good health.

The chain links TRBV5-1 to TRBJ1-1; 8 nucleotides line up with TRBD1. The trim removed 3 bases at V and 7 bases at J, leaving 8 bases unmatched. This CDR3 has 14 residues. CDR1 and CDR2 (germline): SGHRS, YFSETQ. CDR3 loop: CASSSWTGQLEAFF. The CDR3 DNA sequence: TGCGCCAGCAGCTCCTGGACAGGGCAACTTGAAGCTTTCTTT.

The chain recombines TRBV7-3 with TRBJ2-1; D may be TRBD1 or TRBD2 (6 bases each). The CDR3 consists of 14 residues. V lost 1 base, J lost 6 bases, and 10 bases lay in between. The germline V gene encodes CDR1 SGHTA and CDR2 FQGTGA. CDR3 DNA: TGTGCCAGCAGCTTAAGCCGGGGGCTCAATGAGCAGTTCTTC. The encoded protein is CASSLSRGLNEQFF.

The chain joins TRBV10-3 to TRBJ1-4; 10 bases are a match to TRBD1. V was clipped by 4 bases and J by 5 bases; unmatched bases: 4. Germline V gives CDR1 ENHRY, CDR2 SYGVKD. CDR3 size: 15 residues. The CDR3 here is CAISGPGQGNEKLFF. Here the CDR3 DNA reads TGTGCCATCAGTGGCCCGGGACAGGGGAATGAAAAACTGTTTTTT.

J is TRBJ2-7 and V is TRBV5-1, with 9 bases identical to TRBD1. CDR3 length equals 15 residues. Germline V gives CDR1 SGHRS, CDR2 YFSETQ. Unmatched junction bases numbered 7, after V lost 0 bases and J lost 6 bases. CDR3 in DNA: TGCGCCAGCAGCTTGGACGCGGGACAGGGATCCGAGCAGTACTTC. Its protein is CASSLDAGQGSEQYF.

This clone has a single count. The chain has TRBV7-2 and TRBJ2-1; 7 nucleotides align to TRBD2. Trimming cost V 5 bases and J 12 bases; bases outside gene matches: 10. The germline gives CDR1 SGHTA, CDR2 FQGNSA. There are 13 residues in the CDR3. Here the CDR3 reads CASSAGLVIGQFF. The CDR3 region has the DNA TGTGCCAGCAGCGCCGGACTAGTCATAGGGCAGTTCTTC.

Notes on this clone: Sequence at one end of the junction differs from germline and may be a read error. This rearrangement joins TRBV29-1 to TRBJ1-1; maybe TRBD1 (5 bases). CDR1 SQVTM and CDR2 ANQGSEA come from the germline V gene. The CDR3 is made up of 14 amino acids. The CDR3 is CSVVAGGLNTEAFF. The CDR3 bases are TGCAGCGTTGTGGCCGGGGGGTTGAATACTGAAGCTTTCTTT.

The chain combines TRBV6-5 with TRBJ2-5; TRBD2 aligns across 8 bases. Trimming at V came to 9 bases and at J to 5 bases, leaving 14 bases not matched to a gene. The CDR3 has 15 residues. Germline V lookup: CDR1 MNHEY, CDR2 SVGAGI. The CDR3 DNA sequence: TGTGCCAGTCGTGAGGCGGGGGGAGCGAGGGAGACCCAGTACTTC. Its translation: CASREAGGARETQYF.

The chain uses TRBV9 and TRBJ1-2; D gene ambiguous. Germline CDR1 is SGDLS and CDR2 is YYNGEE. Trimming pared 1 base from V and 4 bases from J, leaving 14 bases between. The CDR3 runs 15 residues. CDR3: CASSVSADLFYGYTF. The CDR3 DNA reads TGTGCCAGCAGCGTATCAGCGGATCTCTTCTATGGCTACACCTTC.

About this clone: At the DNA level, this CDR3 is encoded by other sequences in the same sample as well. This sequence joins TRBV5-1 and TRBJ2-3; possibly TRBD1 or TRBD2 for D (5 bases each). CDR1 and CDR2 (germline): SGHRS, YFSETQ. The CDR3 consists of 14 residues. V was pared by 5 bases and J by 0 bases, with 10 bases between. The CDR3 bases are TGCGCCAGCAGTTGGGACCTTAGCACAGATACGCAGTATTTT. This gives the protein CASSWDLSTDTQYF. The full variable domain, in which reference TRBV5-1 and TRBJ2-3 provide the parts outside the CDR3, is KAGVTQTPRYLIKTRGQQVTLSCSPISGHRSVSWYQQTPGQGLQFLFEYFSETQRNKGNFPGRFSGRQFSNSRSEMNVSTLELGDSALYLCASSWDLSTDTQYFGPGTRLTVL.

V and J are TRBV5-1 and TRBJ2-5; TRBD1 might be the D (5 bases). The CDR3 length is 14 residues. Germline assignment: CDR1 SGHRS and CDR2 YFSETQ. The V end was cut by 2 bases, the J end by 1 base, with 9 bases between. In DNA, the CDR3 is TGCGCCAGCAGCTTTGGGGCGGCCCAAGAGACCCAGTACTTC. Its translation is CASSFGAAQETQYF.

The rearrangement links TRBV7-3 to TRBJ2-4; 14 nucleotides match TRBD2. V lost 5 bases, J lost 0 bases, and 6 bases stayed unmatched. CDR3 length equals 18 residues. Germline CDR1 SGHTA, CDR2 FQGTGA. The CDR3 nucleotides are TGTGCCAGCAGCCCCGGGACTAGCGGGGGTTCAGCCAAAAACATTCAGTACTTC. It specifies CASSPGTSGGSAKNIQYF.

V usage is TRBV18 and J usage is TRBJ2-5; 7 bases align to TRBD1. Unmatched junction bases numbered 11, after V lost 6 bases and J lost 4 bases. This CDR3 is 15 amino acids long. Looked up from germline, CDR1 is KGHSH and CDR2 is LQKENI. This chain's CDR3 is CASSITTGKGETQYF. The CDR3 nucleotides are TGTGCCAGCTCCATAACGACAGGGAAGGGAGAGACCCAGTACTTC.

J is TRBJ1-1 and V is TRBV19, with 11 positions matching TRBD1. CDR3 length: 13 residues. The germline V gene encodes CDR1 LNHDA and CDR2 SQIVND (reference sequence). V was clipped by 8 bases and J by 6 bases; unmatched bases: 5. CDR3 residues: CASQGQGASEAFF. The CDR3 DNA reads TGTGCCAGTCAAGGACAGGGGGCATCTGAAGCTTTCTTT.

This clone was seen a single time. The V and J genes are TRBV9 and TRBJ2-7, with 8 positions matching TRBD1. This CDR3 has 14 residues. J gave up 4 bases and V 4 bases, and 7 bases lay outside the gene matches. Germline lookup yields CDR1 SGDLS and CDR2 YYNGEE. The CDR3 loop reads CASSLGQELYEQYF. CDR3 sequence (DNA): TGTGCCAGCAGCTTGGGACAGGAGTTGTACGAGCAGTACTTC.

The chain couples TRBV7-6 to TRBJ1-2; 7 bases line up with TRBD1. The germline V gene encodes CDR1 SGHVS and CDR2 FNYEAQ. V lost 2 bases, J lost 2 bases, and 5 bases stayed unmatched. This CDR3 contains 15 residues. The CDR3 DNA sequence: TGTGCCAGCAGCTTAACGTTGACAGGGAACTATGGCTACACCTTC. Translated, it gives CASSLTLTGNYGYTF.

The chain couples TRBV7-3 to TRBJ2-1, with 9 bases fitting TRBD2. Germline loops: CDR1 SGHTA, CDR2 FQGTGA. This CDR3 spans 16 amino acids. J was trimmed by 0 bases and V by 5 bases; bases with no gene match: 5. Here the CDR3 reads CASSPTSGHSYNEQFF. The CDR3 nucleotides read TGTGCCAGCAGCCCCACTAGCGGGCACTCCTACAATGAGCAGTTCTTC.

The chain couples TRBV27 to TRBJ2-7, with D tentatively TRBD1 (6 bases). Looked up from germline, CDR1 is MNHEY and CDR2 is SMNVEV (reference sequence). With 6 bases removed from V and 2 bases from J, the gap between germline ends came to 14 bases. This CDR3 contains 14 residues. The CDR3: CASRLQGFTYEQYF. Here the CDR3 DNA reads TGTGCCAGCAGACTACAGGGATTTACCTACGAGCAGTACTTC.

The chain recombines TRBV6-1 with TRBJ1-5; D is possibly TRBD1 (6 bases). Trimming took 7 bases from V and 7 from J, leaving 17 bases between them. The germline V gene encodes CDR1 MNHNS and CDR2 SASEGT. CDR3 length: 14 amino acids. The CDR3 sequence is CASNQGNPHQPQHF. CDR3 bases: TGTGCCAGCAACCAGGGGAACCCCCACCAGCCCCAGCATTTT.

The count of this clone is one. J is TRBJ2-5 and V is TRBV2; D call uncertain. V gave up 11 bases and J gave up 0 bases, with 10 bases separating them. Germline values: CDR1 SNHLY, CDR2 FYNNEI. The CDR3 covers 12 residues. The CDR3 spells CAGTEYQETQYF. CDR3 coding DNA: TGTGCCGGAACAGAGTACCAAGAGACCCAGTACTTC.

This sequence joins TRBV7-2 and TRBJ1-1; D might be TRBD1 (5 bases). The germline CDR1 and CDR2 sequences are SGHTA and FQGNSA. V lost 5 bases and J lost 3, with 10 bases in between. This CDR3 region has 13 residues. For the CDR3, the DNA is TGTGCCAGCAGCCCACTAGGGGACACTGAAGCTTTCTTT. This codes for CASSPLGDTEAFF. The complete variable domain, with remaining parts taken from reference TRBV7-2 and TRBJ1-1, reads GAGVSQSPSNKVTEKGKDVELRCDPISGHTALYWYRQSLGQGLEFLIYFQGNSAPDKSGLPSDRFSAERTGGSVSTLTIQRTQQEDSAVYLCASSPLGDTEAFFGQGTRLTVV.

This clone has a single count. The sample holds other DNA sequences that translate to the same CDR3. The chain is built from TRBV30 and TRBJ2-5; perhaps D is TRBD1 or TRBD2 (6 bases each). The CDR3 spans 13 residues. Trimming removed 3 bases from V and 2 bases from J, with 10 bases in between. The germline V gene has CDR1 GTSNPN and CDR2 SVGIG (reference sequence). Here the CDR3 DNA reads TGTGCCTGGAGCGGGGGCGGACAAGAGACCCAGTACTTC. It encodes CAWSGGGQETQYF.

The chain recombines TRBV10-3 with TRBJ2-7; D could derive from TRBD1 or TRBD2 (5 bases each). CDR1 and CDR2 from the germline V gene are ENHRY and SYGVKD. The CDR3 extends over 14 amino acids. Trimming took 5 bases from V and 2 from J, leaving 13 bases between them. The CDR3 DNA is TGTGCCATCAGTAGGGACGGAGGCCCCTACGAGCAGTACTTC. It is translated as CAISRDGGPYEQYF.

Comment on this clone: Additional DNA sequences in this sample encode the identical CDR3. V gene TRBV28 combines with J gene TRBJ1-1, with TRBD1 matching over 9 bases. Germline lookup yields CDR1 MDHEN and CDR2 SYDVKM. Germline trimming cut 4 bases from V and 5 bases from J; bases unmatched to any gene: 5. The CDR3 totals 14 residues. CDR3 DNA sequence: TGTGCCAGCAGTTCCCCCGGACAGGGGACTGAAGCTTTCTTT. Protein product: CASSSPGQGTEAFF.

Note on this clone: Other nucleotide sequences in the sample specify the same CDR3. V gene TRBV5-1 combines with J gene TRBJ2-7; D is possibly TRBD1 or TRBD2 (5 bases each). CDR1 and CDR2 (germline): SGHRS, YFSETQ. Trimming stripped 0 bases from V and 5 bases from J, with 9 bases between. The CDR3 spans 13 residues. Here the CDR3 reads CASSLVLGDEQYF. CDR3 DNA: TGCGCCAGCAGCTTGGTTCTGGGGGACGAGCAGTACTTC.